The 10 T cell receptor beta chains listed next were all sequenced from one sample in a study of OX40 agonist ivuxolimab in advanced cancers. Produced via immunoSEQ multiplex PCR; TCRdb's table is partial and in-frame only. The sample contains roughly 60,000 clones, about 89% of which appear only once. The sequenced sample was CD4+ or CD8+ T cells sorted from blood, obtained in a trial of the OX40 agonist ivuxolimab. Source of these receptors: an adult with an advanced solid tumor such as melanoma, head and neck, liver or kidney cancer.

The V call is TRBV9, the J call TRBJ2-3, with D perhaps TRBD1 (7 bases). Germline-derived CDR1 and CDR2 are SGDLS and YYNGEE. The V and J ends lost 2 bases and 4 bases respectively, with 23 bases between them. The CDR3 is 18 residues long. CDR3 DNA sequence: TGTGCCAGCAGCGTCGGGAGCTGGACAGGTCAAGGGGCAGATACGCAGTATTTT. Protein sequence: CASSVGSWTGQGADTQYF.

CDR3 sequence: CASSLTASSSYNEQFF. In DNA, the CDR3 is TGCGCCAGCAGCCTGACAGCCTCTAGCTCCTACAATGAGCAGTTCTTC. The chain recombines TRBV5-1 with TRBJ2-1; TRBD1 is a possible D gene (5 bases). Looked up from germline, CDR1 is SGHRS and CDR2 is YFSETQ. V lost 4 bases and J 0 bases, leaving 14 bases between the germline ends. The CDR3 totals 16 residues.

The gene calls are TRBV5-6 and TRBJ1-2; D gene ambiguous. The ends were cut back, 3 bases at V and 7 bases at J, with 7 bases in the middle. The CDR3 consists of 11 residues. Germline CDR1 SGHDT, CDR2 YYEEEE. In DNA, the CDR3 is TGTGCCAGCAGCTCGGGTCCTGGCTACACCTTC. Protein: CASSSGPGYTF.

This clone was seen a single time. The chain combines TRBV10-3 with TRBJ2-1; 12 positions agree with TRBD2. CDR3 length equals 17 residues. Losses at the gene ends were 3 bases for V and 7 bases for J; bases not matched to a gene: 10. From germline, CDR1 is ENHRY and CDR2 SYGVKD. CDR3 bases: TGTGCCATCAGTGAAGCCCAGACTAGCGGGGGCTTGAATGAGCAGTTCTTC. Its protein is CAISEAQTSGGLNEQFF.

DNA for the CDR3: TGTGCCAGCAGCCGCATAGTAGGGGGCGCCGGGGAGCTGTTTTTT. This translates into CASSRIVGGAGELFF. The gene calls are TRBV6-5 and TRBJ2-2; 7 bases are a match to TRBD1. Germline V CDR1 and CDR2: MNHEY, SVGAGI. V lost 6 bases and J lost 6; bases outside the gene matches: 10. This CDR3 is 15 amino acids long.

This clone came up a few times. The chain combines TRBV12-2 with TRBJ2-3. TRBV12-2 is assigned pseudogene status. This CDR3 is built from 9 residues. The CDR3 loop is CASRPPQYF. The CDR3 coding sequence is TGTGCAAGTCGCCCCCCGCAGTATTTT.

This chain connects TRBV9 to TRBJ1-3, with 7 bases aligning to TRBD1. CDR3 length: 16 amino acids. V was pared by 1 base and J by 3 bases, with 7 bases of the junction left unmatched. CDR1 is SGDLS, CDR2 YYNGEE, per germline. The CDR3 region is CASSVSGGEVGNTIYF. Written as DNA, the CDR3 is TGTGCCAGCAGCGTATCAGGGGGTGAGGTTGGAAACACCATATATTTT.

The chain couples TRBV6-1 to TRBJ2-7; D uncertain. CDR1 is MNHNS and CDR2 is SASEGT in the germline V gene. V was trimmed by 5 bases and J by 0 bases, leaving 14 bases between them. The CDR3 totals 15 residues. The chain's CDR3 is CASSPILRSSYEQYF. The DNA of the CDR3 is TGTGCCAGCAGTCCCATTCTGAGGAGCTCCTACGAGCAGTACTTC.

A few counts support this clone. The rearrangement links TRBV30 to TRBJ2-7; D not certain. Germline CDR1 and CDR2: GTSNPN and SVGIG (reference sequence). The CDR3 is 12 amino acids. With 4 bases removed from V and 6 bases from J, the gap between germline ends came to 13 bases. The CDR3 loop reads CAWKHPPGEQYF. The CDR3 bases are TGTGCCTGGAAACACCCTCCTGGCGAGCAGTACTTC.

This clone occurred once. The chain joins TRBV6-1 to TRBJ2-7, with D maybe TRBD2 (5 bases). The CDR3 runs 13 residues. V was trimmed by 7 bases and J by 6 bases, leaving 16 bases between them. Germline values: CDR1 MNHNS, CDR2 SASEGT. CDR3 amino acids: CASTNEGSGEQYF. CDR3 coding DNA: TGTGCCAGCACCAATGAGGGCTCGGGCGAGCAGTACTTC.